The present T cell receptor beta chain was sequenced within a study of cytomegalovirus exposure and HLA in healthy donors. As for the study in general: Within an early data release were about 85 million unique TCRs drawn from HLA-typed donors. Findings and limits, study-wide: In vitro experiments confirmed that a few CMV-associated chains were specific for CMV antigens. The number of N-insertions in an Asian-associated ancestry cluster was reportedly below the roughly 660-donor mean in a later analysis.

Germline loops: CDR1 ENHRY, CDR2 SYGVKD. V was clipped by 0 bases and J by 4 bases, with 4 bases between them. The CDR3 extends over 13 amino acids. On this clone itself: Its cognate antigen is unknown.

PCR involved 60 Vbeta and 13 Jbeta primers. Assay used: immunoSEQ multiplex PCR; TCRdb lists only in-frame clones, some missing. The sample records 90,000 to 110,000 clones, approximately 73% being singletons. The sequencing input was PBMCs. The chain uses TRBV10-3 and TRBJ1-5, with D unresolved. The receptor was derived from a man in his forties or fifties in good health and CMV-seronegative. The CDR3 coding sequence is TGTGCCATCAGTGAGTCTGTAAATCAGCCCCAGCATTTT. This encodes CAISESVNQPQHF.